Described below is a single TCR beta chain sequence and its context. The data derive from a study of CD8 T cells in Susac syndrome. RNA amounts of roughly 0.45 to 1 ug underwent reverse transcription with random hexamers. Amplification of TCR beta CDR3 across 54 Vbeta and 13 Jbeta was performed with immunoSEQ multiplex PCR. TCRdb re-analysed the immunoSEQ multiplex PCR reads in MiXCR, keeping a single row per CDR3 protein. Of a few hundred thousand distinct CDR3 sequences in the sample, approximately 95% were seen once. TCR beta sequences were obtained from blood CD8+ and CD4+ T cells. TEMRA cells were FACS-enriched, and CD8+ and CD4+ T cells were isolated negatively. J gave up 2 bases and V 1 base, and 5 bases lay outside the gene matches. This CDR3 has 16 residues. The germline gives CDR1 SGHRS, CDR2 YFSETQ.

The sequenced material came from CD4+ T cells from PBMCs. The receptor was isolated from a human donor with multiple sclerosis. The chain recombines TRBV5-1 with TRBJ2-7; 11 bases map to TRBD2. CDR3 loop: CASSLLLAGETYEQYF. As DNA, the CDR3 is TGCGCCAGCAGCTTGCTACTAGCGGGAGAAACCTACGAGCAGTACTTC.